A single count supports the clone carrying this T cell receptor beta chain. The data were obtained in a study of blood T cell repertoires in COVID-19. On the study more broadly: The United States, Italy and Spain supplied acute and convalescent COVID-19 samples. The analysed material was cDNA or gDNA that came from T cells, B-cell-depleted T cells, or PBMCs.

Looked up from germline, CDR1 is LNHDA and CDR2 is SQIVND (reference sequence). J gave up 5 bases and V 3 bases, and 11 bases lay outside the gene matches. CDR3 length: 17 residues. Per the study methods: Reference gene primers were amplified, and this amplification served to estimate nucleated cell counts. The data were produced by immunoSEQ multiplex PCR, yet TCRdb's version contains in-frame clones alone and is incomplete. The V and J calls and the clone size are those of that table, but D and trimming were determined from the DNA. The data contain some 130,000 clones, about 85% of them singletons.

This clonotype was sampled from a man aged 80 or over with acute or convalescent COVID-19. Source material: peripheral blood. The chain uses TRBV19 and TRBJ1-5, with 9 bases that match TRBD1. The CDR3 region has the DNA TGTGCCAGTAGTATCGGGACAGGGTTTGGGGGACATCAGCCCCAGCATTTT. It is translated as CASSIGTGFGGHQPQHF.